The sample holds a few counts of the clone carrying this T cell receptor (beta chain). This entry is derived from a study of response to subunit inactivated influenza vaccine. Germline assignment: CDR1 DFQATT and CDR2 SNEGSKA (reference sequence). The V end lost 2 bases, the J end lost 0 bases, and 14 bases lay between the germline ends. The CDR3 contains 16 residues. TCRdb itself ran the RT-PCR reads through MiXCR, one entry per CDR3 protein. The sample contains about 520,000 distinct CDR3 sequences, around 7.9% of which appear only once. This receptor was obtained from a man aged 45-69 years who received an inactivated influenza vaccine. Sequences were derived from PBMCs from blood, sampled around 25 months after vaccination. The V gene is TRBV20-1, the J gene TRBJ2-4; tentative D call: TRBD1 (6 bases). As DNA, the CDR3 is TGCAGTGCTAGATTGGGACACCGAATAGCCAAAAACATTCAGTACTTC. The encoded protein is CSARLGHRIAKNIQYF.